The source of this TCR beta chain is a study of patients and donors after allogeneic stem cell transplantation. J was trimmed by 2 bases and V by 10 bases; bases with no gene match: 14. CDR3 size: 16 residues. This clonotype was recorded at least ten times. TCRdb processed the RT-PCR reads anew with MiXCR; each CDR3 protein has one entry. Among roughly 960,000 distinct CDR3 sequences listed, roughly 18% were seen once. The receptor was derived from a human donor who was either an allogeneic HSCT recipient or a stem cell or donor lymphocyte infusion donor (not recorded which). It is not recorded whose cells these are; they may come from a transplant donor. Sequenced material: blood, either unsorted or a sorted T cell fraction (not recorded which). This chain links TRBV12-3 or TRBV12-4 with TRBJ1-3; 7 bases map to TRBD1. Written as DNA, the CDR3 is TGTGCCACTGAACCCGACAGGGAAAAGCCTGGAAACACCATATATTTT. It translates to CATEPDREKPGNTIYF.